This T cell receptor (beta chain) was recorded in a study of blood T cell repertoires in COVID-19 (TCRdb year 2020). In terms of the full investigation: Samples covering the acute and convalescent phases of COVID-19 were provided by collaborators in the United States, Italy and Spain. The prospective study material was composed of cDNA or gDNA derived from T cells, B-cell-depleted T cells, or PBMCs. The dataset comprised deeply sampled blood TCRbeta repertoires from subjects exposed to, actively infected with, or recovered from COVID-19. A freely available public database, intended as a resource for researchers studying the immune response to SARS-CoV-2, is where the repertoires were released. Samples were obtained from the ongoing ImmuneRACE study (first 160 participants) and from 1,254 subjects provided by 6 global collaborators. Sample metadata almost always included a de-identified subject ID, COVID-19 status, age in years and sex. Where available, HLA class I and class II types were taken from metadata supplied by the sample provider and were not determined by assay-based typing. The paper as a whole reports these results and caveats: The amount of clinical and demographic metadata varied by source and participant and was provided uncurated.

V lost 4 bases and J lost 7 bases; the stretch between them is 18 bases long. Looking up the germline V gene yields CDR1 SGHRS and CDR2 YFSETQ. The CDR3, from cysteine to phenylalanine, totals 14 residues. CDR3 DNA only is kept here, 42 bases in frame from base 1. This clone was seen a single time. Its specific antigen is unknown. The record has no base qualities; no much larger clone is one base away. TCRbeta CDR3 regions were amplified from genomic DNA using the immunoSEQ Assay, a bias-controlled multiplex PCR. In the original analysis: The number of nucleated cells in each sample was estimated by amplification of reference gene primers within the assay. Sequence reads were collapsed and filtered to measure the absolute abundance of every unique TCRbeta CDR3 rearrangement. For each sample, productive Simpson clonality was calculated as the square root of Simpson's diversity index over productive rearrangements. TCRdb took over this immuneACCESS table, retaining in-frame rearrangements with V and J assigned. Such tables are incomplete; in checked studies, under half of the missing clones stem from an unresolved V gene, and the remainder is unexplained. V and J calls and clone size are given by that table; D and trimming were obtained from the DNA. This sample comprises 210,000 or so clones, approximately 82% of them detected only once. 2.5% to 3.5% of the sample rests with the top ten.

The collaborating institutions used their own protocols to collect whole blood in K2EDTA tubes. For TCRbeta analysis, collaborators shipped samples as frozen whole blood, isolated PBMCs, or DNA extracted from either of those sample types. The V and J segments used are TRBV5-1 and TRBJ2-7; perhaps TRBD1 is the D gene, with 5 bases matching. The receptor was isolated from a man aged 45-65 years with active or convalescent COVID-19. The sample was peripheral blood. The DNA sequence reads TGCGCCAGCAGCCCTACTGTGGGTGCAGGGGAGCAGTACTTC. Its protein reads: CASSPTVGAGEQYF.